This TCR beta chain came from a study of vaccination and CD4 T cells after COVID-19. Notes on the study in general: No early post-infection timepoints were studied, and convalescent patients studied were relatively few. Median SARS-CoV-2-reactive clonotypes rose from approximately 21 to 38, not significantly.

Trimming removed 0 bases from V and 6 bases from J; junction bases left unmatched: 3. CDR3 length equals 15 residues. CDR1 and CDR2 from the germline V gene are SGHNT and YYREEE (reference sequence). Treatment denoted: approximately 11-day PBMC culture with coronavirus spike peptide pools or control peptides (ViraFEST assay). Dates of positive PCR ran from March to December 2020, before US Alpha, Beta and Delta variants. This clonotype came up a few times. Its matching antigen is unknown. Cultured CD4+ T-cell DNA underwent Oncomine TCR Beta short-read sequencing. Via MiXCR, TCRdb re-called the PCR reads, giving one row per CDR3 protein. Here the sample spans around 21,000 distinct CDR3 sequences, under 65% being singletons.

The chain links TRBV5-4 to TRBJ2-7; 13 bases are shared with TRBD2. The sample in question was CD4+ T cells from blood, cultured in vitro, obtained after SARS-CoV-2 vaccination. The origin of this receptor is a human donor who had recovered from COVID-19. The CDR3 is CASSLEGLAGVEQYF. CDR3 nucleotide sequence: TGTGCCAGCAGCTTGGAAGGACTAGCGGGAGTCGAGCAGTACTTC.